This TCR beta chain was recorded in a study of T cell repertoires in cytomegalovirus infection. Findings of the study overall: CMV-specific TCR beta clonotypes restricted by HLA-C dominated the ex vivo response.

The germline V and J ends were trimmed by 6 bases and 2 bases, with 20 bases remaining between them. CDR1 is SGHVS and CDR2 is FQNEAQ in the germline V gene. CDR3 length equals 16 residues. In the case of this clonotype: The antigen remains unidentified.

Via MiXCR, TCRdb re-called the reads, giving one row per CDR3 protein. The table includes about 400,000 distinct CDR3 sequences, around a sixth detected once. The V and J genes are TRBV7-8 and TRBJ2-7; no firm D call. Input material: PBMCs. This TCR was sampled from a human donor in good health (CMV status not recorded). Some clones in this sample may be carry-over from other donors' samples. CDR3 DNA sequence: TGTGCCAGCAGGGGTATAGCAGGAGCTGTACCCTACGAGCAGTACTTC. Translated: CASRGIAGAVPYEQYF.